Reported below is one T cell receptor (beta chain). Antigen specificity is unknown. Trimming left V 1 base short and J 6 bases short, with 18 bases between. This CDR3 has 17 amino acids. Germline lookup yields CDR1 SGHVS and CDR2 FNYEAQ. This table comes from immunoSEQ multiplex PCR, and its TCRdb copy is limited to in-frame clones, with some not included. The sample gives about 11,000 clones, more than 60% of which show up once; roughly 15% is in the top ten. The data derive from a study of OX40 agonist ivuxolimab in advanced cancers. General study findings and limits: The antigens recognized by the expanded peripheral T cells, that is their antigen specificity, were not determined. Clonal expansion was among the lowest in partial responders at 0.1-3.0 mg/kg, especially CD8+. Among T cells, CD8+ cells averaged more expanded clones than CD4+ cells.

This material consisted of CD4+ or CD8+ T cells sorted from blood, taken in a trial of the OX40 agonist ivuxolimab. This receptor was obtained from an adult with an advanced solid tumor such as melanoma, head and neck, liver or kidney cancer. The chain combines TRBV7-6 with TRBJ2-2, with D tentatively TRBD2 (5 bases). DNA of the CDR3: TGTGCCAGCAGCTTAGAAGTTGGAGGCCCCCGCTCCGGGGAGCTGTTTTTT. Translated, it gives CASSLEVGGPRSGELFF.